Below, 27 T cell receptor beta chains from the same sample are listed, as sequenced in a study of vaccination effects on CD4 cells after COVID-19 (dated by TCRdb to the early 2020s). In the ViraFEST assay, PBMC were stimulated with viral peptide pools, and TCR sequencing was then used to find antigen-specific CD4+ T cell clonotypes based on their expansion. After less than 13 days of culture, CD4+ T cells were isolated with the EasySep CD4+ T cell isolation kit. Two doses of either the BNT162b2 or the mRNA-1273 mRNA SARS-CoV-2 vaccine were administered to participants. Libraries were constructed by the immunoSEQ multiplex PCR assay. TCRdb re-hosts the immuneACCESS table, in-frame sequences only. Its copies lack some clones; in the studies checked, an unresolved V gene accounts for under half of them, and the cause for the rest is not known. Present in this sample are about 38,000 clones, around four fifths of which were seen just once. The top ten clonotypes cover approximately 2% of the sample.

Their antigens are not known. The sample here was CD4+ T cells from PBMCs cultured with HCoV-NL63 spike peptides, taken after COVID-19 vaccination. Sample cell subset or site, as interpreted from the label and publication: HCoV-NL63 spike overlapping peptide pool stimulation. The receptors stem from a human donor who received a COVID-19 vaccine. Some clones in this sample may be carry-over from other donors' samples.

This clone came up a few times. The rearrangement links TRBV5-6 to TRBJ1-5; 7 nucleotides match TRBD1. With 4 bases clipped from V and 4 bases from J, the junction kept 11 bases outside the gene matches. Germline CDR1 is SGHDT and CDR2 is YYEEEE. This CDR3 region has 16 residues. The CDR3 DNA reads TGTGCCAGCAGCCGTCAGGGGGAAAGGGGAAATCAGCCCCAGCATTTT. Translating it yields CASSRQGERGNQPQHF.

The chain couples TRBV24-1 to TRBJ1-5; TRBD1 agrees at 9 bases. Looked up from germline, CDR1 is KGHDR and CDR2 is SFDVKD. The CDR3 covers 16 residues. The ends lost 5 bases at V and 4 bases at J; junction bases unmatched: 8. CDR3 amino acids: CATSGSTGGGNQPQHF. In DNA, the CDR3 is TGTGCCACCAGTGGCTCGACAGGGGGAGGGAATCAGCCCCAGCATTTT.

V gene TRBV7-6 combines with J gene TRBJ2-3; tentative D call: TRBD1 (6 bases). CDR3 length: 17 residues. The V end lost 0 bases, the J end lost 0 bases, and 13 bases lay between the germline ends. CDR1 and CDR2 from the germline V gene are SGHVS and FNYEAQ. The CDR3 region has the DNA TGTGCCAGCAGCTTAGCGTCAGGGGCCTTTAGCACAGATACGCAGTATTTT. Its translation is CASSLASGAFSTDTQYF.

The V call is TRBV29-1, the J call TRBJ1-1, with D perhaps matching TRBD1 (5 bases). The length of the CDR3 is 14 residues. Germline V gene data show CDR1 as SQVTM and CDR2 as ANQGSEA. V was pared by 2 bases and J by 1 base, with 11 bases between. The DNA for the CDR3 is TGCAGCGTTGAAAGAGGGACTGCGAACACTGAAGCTTTCTTT. Its translation is CSVERGTANTEAFF.

This rearrangement joins TRBV3-1 (or the pseudogene TRBV3-2) to TRBJ1-3, with D possibly matching TRBD1 (5 bases). Per the germline V gene, CDR1 is LGHDT and CDR2 is YNNKEL (reference sequence). V was trimmed by 4 bases and J by 1 base, leaving 11 bases between them. This CDR3 contains 15 residues. The CDR3: CASSRGTASGNTIYF. CDR3 DNA: TGTGCCAGCAGCCGCGGGACGGCGTCTGGAAACACCATATATTTT.

This chain connects TRBV27 to TRBJ2-1; 8 bases map to TRBD1. V was pared by 6 bases and J by 15 bases, with 7 bases of the junction left unmatched. The length of the CDR3 is 11 residues. Germline assignment: CDR1 MNHEY and CDR2 SMNVEV (reference sequence). The CDR3 is CASRTGEQAFF. CDR3 in DNA: TGTGCCAGCAGGACAGGGGAACAAGCGTTCTTC.

This chain connects TRBV10-1 to TRBJ1-1; D is unclear. Between the trimmed V and J ends, which lost 8 bases and 1 base, there was a span of 11 bases. Germline V gene sequence: CDR1 WNHNN, CDR2 SYGVQD (reference sequence). This CDR3 is 13 amino acids long. Here the CDR3 reads CASQRDTNTEAFF. CDR3 in DNA: TGCGCCAGCCAACGCGACACGAACACTGAAGCTTTCTTT.

The chain has TRBV18 and TRBJ2-7, with D perhaps TRBD1 (6 bases). V was trimmed by 3 bases and J by 7 bases, leaving 13 bases between them. CDR3 size: 13 residues. The germline V gene encodes CDR1 KGHSH and CDR2 LQKENI. In DNA form, the CDR3 reads TGTGCCAGCTCACCTGGCCAGGGGTGGGAGCAGTACGTC. This encodes CASSPGQGWEQYV.

This chain joins TRBV7-2 and TRBJ2-1; 7 nucleotides match TRBD1. Germline V gene sequence: CDR1 SGHTA, CDR2 FQGNSA. CDR3 length: 17 amino acids. With 5 bases clipped from V and 5 bases from J, the junction kept 15 bases outside the gene matches. As DNA, the CDR3 is TGTGCCAGCAGCCCAAGAATGACAGGGAGAGCGAACAATGAGCAGTTCTTC. Its translation: CASSPRMTGRANNEQFF.

The gene calls are TRBV19 and TRBJ1-3, with TRBD1 as a possible D gene (5 bases). The V end lost 10 bases, the J end lost 7 bases, and 17 bases lay between the germline ends. Per germline, CDR1 LNHDA and CDR2 SQIVND (reference sequence). The CDR3 spans 13 residues. In nucleotides, the CDR3 is TGTGCCACCCAGGGTCGGGGGAGGAACACCATATATTTT. Its protein is CATQGRGRNTIYF.

CDR3 sequence (DNA): TGTGCCAGCAGTGATCGGGGATCAGATACGCAGTATTTT. Protein: CASSDRGSDTQYF. The chain carries TRBV2 and TRBJ2-3, with D possibly matching TRBD2 (5 bases). V was shortened by 3 bases and J by 4 bases, with 8 bases between the two germline ends. Germline V CDR1 and CDR2: SNHLY, FYNNEI. The CDR3 length is 13 residues.

The V call is TRBV3-1 (or the pseudogene TRBV3-2), the J call TRBJ1-1, with a possible D match to TRBD1 (5 bases). The germline V and J ends were trimmed by 3 bases and 4 bases, with 12 bases remaining between them. The CDR3 covers 14 residues. The germline V gene has CDR1 LGHDT and CDR2 YNNKEL (reference sequence). The CDR3 DNA reads as TGTGCCAGCAGCCATCCAGGGTTGTCCACTGAAGCTTTCTTT. Residues: CASSHPGLSTEAFF.

This clone was counted a few times. The CDR3 is CASSDPGTGGIYGYTF. The DNA of the CDR3 is TGTGCCAGCAGTGACCCCGGGACAGGGGGTATCTATGGCTACACCTTC. This sequence joins TRBV25-1 and TRBJ1-2; 11 nucleotides align to TRBD1. CDR1 MGHDK and CDR2 SYGVNS come from the germline V gene. The V gene end was trimmed by 3 bases and the J gene end by 4 bases; junction bases not matched to a gene: 7. This CDR3 has 16 residues.

This chain uses TRBV28 with TRBJ1-4, with 8 bases matching TRBD1. Germline loops: CDR1 MDHEN, CDR2 SYDVKM. The CDR3 is 15 residues long. Trimming cost V 5 bases and J 10 bases; bases outside gene matches: 12. This CDR3 reads CASSAQGAKLIKLFF. The CDR3 DNA sequence: TGTGCCAGCAGTGCCCAGGGGGCGAAACTTATAAAACTGTTTTTT.

This sequence joins TRBV5-1 and TRBJ2-3; weak D call: TRBD1 (6 bases). The CDR3 extends over 17 amino acids. Trimming removed 3 bases at V and 1 base at J, with 18 bases between. Germline V gene sequence: CDR1 SGHRS, CDR2 YFSETQ. The CDR3 nucleotides read TGCGCCAGCAGCTCGAGGTACAGGGAGTGGGGCACAGATACGCAGTATTTT. This sequence encodes CASSSRYREWGTDTQYF.

This clone came up a few times. J is TRBJ2-3 and V is TRBV5-1; D may correspond to TRBD1 or TRBD2 (5 bases each). The length of the CDR3 is 14 residues. Per germline, CDR1 SGHRS and CDR2 YFSETQ. V lost 4 bases to trimming and J lost 3 bases, with 12 bases between them. This chain's CDR3 is CASSRGTITDTQYF. In DNA form, the CDR3 reads TGCGCCAGCAGCCGAGGGACGATTACAGATACGCAGTATTTT.

In its sample, this clone was seen once. The chain joins TRBV14 to TRBJ2-4, with D perhaps TRBD2 (5 bases). With 2 bases removed from V and 6 bases from J, the gap between germline ends came to 11 bases. From germline, CDR1 is SGHDN and CDR2 FVKESK. The CDR3 sequence is 14 residues long. The DNA of the CDR3 is TGTGCCAGCAGCCAACGGGGATTCGGAAACATTCAGTACTTC. This sequence encodes CASSQRGFGNIQYF.

This clone was seen more than once but under ten times. CDR3 DNA: TGTGCCAGCAGGGCAGACAGGGGGGCGAATCAGCCCCAGCATTTT. Its protein product is CASRADRGANQPQHF. The chain uses TRBV6-5 and TRBJ1-5, with 9 bases fitting TRBD1. This CDR3 is built from 15 residues. Germline values: CDR1 MNHEY, CDR2 SVGAGI. J lost 4 bases, V lost 6 bases, and 7 bases had no gene match.

The rearrangement joins TRBV15 to TRBJ2-7; D possibly uses TRBD1 or TRBD2 (6 bases each). The V gene's germline CDR1 is LNHNV and CDR2 YYDKDF (reference sequence). V was shortened by 0 bases and J by 3 bases, with 9 bases between the two germline ends. This CDR3 has 14 residues. The CDR3 nucleotides are TGTGCCACCAGCAGAGAAAGGGGGGTCTACGAGCAGTACGTC. Protein product: CATSRERGVYEQYV.

The chain employs TRBV6-4 and TRBJ1-2; no reliable D call. The CDR3 consists of 13 residues. Germline loops: CDR1 MRHNA, CDR2 SNTAGT. Trimming removed 3 bases from V and 6 bases from J, with 11 bases in between. The CDR3 DNA reads TGTGCCAGCAGTGAAGTCTACTCCCATGGCTACACCTTC. This translates into CASSEVYSHGYTF.

This chain joins TRBV9 and TRBJ1-2; 9 bases line up with TRBD1. Trimming cost V 0 bases and J 7 bases; bases outside gene matches: 7. This CDR3 spans 15 amino acids. CDR1 is SGDLS, CDR2 YYNGEE, per germline. CDR3 sequence reads: CASSVEGTGRLGYTF. The CDR3 nucleotides read TGTGCCAGCAGCGTAGAGGGGACAGGGAGACTTGGCTACACCTTC.

V usage is TRBV30 and J usage is TRBJ2-3; 7 positions agree with TRBD1. The CDR3 totals 14 residues. V lost 3 bases and J lost 2; bases outside the gene matches: 5. Germline V CDR1 and CDR2: GTSNPN, SVGIG (reference sequence). The CDR3 region has the DNA TGTGCCTGGAGAACGGGACAGCACACAGATACGCAGTATTTT. Its protein product is CAWRTGQHTDTQYF.

J is TRBJ2-4 and V is TRBV7-2; TRBD2 agrees at 8 bases. J was trimmed by 7 bases and V by 6 bases; bases with no gene match: 11. This CDR3 has 15 residues. Per germline, CDR1 SGHTA and CDR2 FQGNSA. The DNA for the CDR3 is TGTGCCAGCAGTTCTCCAGGTGGCGGGGGGAACATTCAGTACTTC. Translation: CASSSPGGGGNIQYF.

V gene TRBV2 combines with J gene TRBJ1-5, with 7 bases that match TRBD1. CDR1 is SNHLY, CDR2 FYNNEI, per germline. V lost 6 bases to trimming and J lost 5 bases; unmatched junction nucleotides: 7. The CDR3 sequence is 14 residues long. The CDR3 is CASSGTAGDQPQHF. CDR3 nucleotides: TGTGCCAGCAGCGGGACAGCAGGGGATCAGCCCCAGCATTTT.

This chain connects TRBV7-9 to TRBJ1-2; D ambiguous. Germline lookup yields CDR1 SEHNR and CDR2 FQNEAQ (reference sequence). CDR3 length equals 13 residues. The V end lost 5 bases, the J end lost 7 bases, and 14 bases lay between the germline ends. The CDR3 DNA reads as TGTGCCAGCAGCCGTGGGTGGGAGGGTGGCTACACCTTC. Protein product: CASSRGWEGGYTF.

This sequence joins TRBV9 and TRBJ1-1; D gene ambiguous. Germline loops: CDR1 SGDLS, CDR2 YYNGEE. CDR3 length: 13 residues. Trimming removed 4 bases from V and 4 bases from J, with 11 bases in between. The CDR3 DNA is TGTGCCAGCAGCCCGACGGACCGCACTGAAGCTTTCTTT. It yields the protein CASSPTDRTEAFF.

The gene calls are TRBV5-1 and TRBJ2-2; D not certain. V lost 4 bases and J 7 bases, leaving 11 bases between the germline ends. Looked up from germline, CDR1 is SGHRS and CDR2 is YFSETQ. CDR3 size: 13 residues. The CDR3 is CASSGRSVGELFF. The CDR3 coding sequence is TGCGCCAGCAGCGGGCGGTCGGTCGGGGAGCTGTTTTTT.